This TCR beta chain was observed in a study of regulatory T cells in long-lasting Graves disease. Study results and limitations: TRBV28, TRBJ1-2 and TRBJ2-5 were segments that persistent disease favored.

Arm-PCR of CDR3 regions and iRepertoire HTBI primers were the basis on which TCR beta libraries were built. In TCRdb, the multiplex PCR reads were re-called with MiXCR into one record per CDR3 protein. The data hold approximately 460,000 distinct CDR3 sequences, with 16% observed a single time. This clonotype was counted many times. The antigen is not known. As for time point: newly diagnosed GD, antithyroid drugs for less than 3 months. Isolated PBMC RNA provided the starting material for the TCR library. The peripheral blood volume drawn was 7.5 to 10 milliliters, and it was collected into EDTA tubes. Trimming removed 4 bases from V and 7 bases from J; junction bases left unmatched: 7. CDR3 length: 13 residues. Germline V lookup: CDR1 SGHRS, CDR2 YFSETQ. The sample was also reused in another study, on T cells in Graves' hyperthyroidism and ophthalmopathy. That paper adds: Ophthalmopathy was predicted by the model a median of around 5.9 months ahead of onset.

This TCR was recovered from a woman younger than 45 with Graves disease. The V gene is TRBV5-1, the J gene TRBJ1-2, with 7 nucleotides matching TRBD1. This specimen was peripheral blood mononuclear cells (PBMCs), taken at new diagnosis, from a patient treated with antithyroid drugs. CDR3 sequence: CASSRDRSIGYTF. CDR3 nucleotide sequence: TGCGCCAGCAGCCGGGACAGAAGTATTGGCTACACCTTC.